A single sample is the source of the 3 T cell receptor beta chains below, sequenced in a study of blood T cell repertoires in COVID-19. Profiled with immunoSEQ multiplex PCR; TCRdb holds only in-frame clones, not every one. The sample lists over 150,000 clones; approximately 84% were seen once. Sequenced sample: peripheral blood. Receptor source: a human donor with acute or convalescent COVID-19. The donor label of this sample is uncertain.

V is TRBV21-1 and J is TRBJ2-7; the table's D call TRBD2 went unverified against the DNA. TRBV21-1 is deemed a pseudogene. This CDR3 contains 14 residues. CDR3 in DNA: TGTGCCAGCAGCCCAGCGGAAACTTTACACGAGCAGTACTTC. Protein product: CASSPAETLHEQYF.

The rearrangement links TRBV12-3 or TRBV12-4 to TRBJ2-1; TRBD1 might be the D (6 bases). The CDR3 extends over 13 amino acids. Between the trimmed V and J ends, which lost 3 bases and 6 bases, there was a span of 9 bases. CDR3 in DNA: TGTGCCAGCAGTTTTACACAGGGCAATGAGCAGTTCTTC. It yields the protein CASSFTQGNEQFF.

This chain links TRBV19 with TRBJ2-7, with 15 nucleotides matching TRBD2. The J segment lost 12 bases and the V segment lost 3 bases, leaving 6 bases of the junction unmatched. CDR3 length: 14 residues. Germline CDR1 LNHDA, CDR2 SQIVND (reference sequence). CDR3: CASSIRTSGRALYF. The CDR3 DNA reads as TGTGCCAGTAGTATTAGGACTAGCGGGAGGGCGTTGTACTTC.